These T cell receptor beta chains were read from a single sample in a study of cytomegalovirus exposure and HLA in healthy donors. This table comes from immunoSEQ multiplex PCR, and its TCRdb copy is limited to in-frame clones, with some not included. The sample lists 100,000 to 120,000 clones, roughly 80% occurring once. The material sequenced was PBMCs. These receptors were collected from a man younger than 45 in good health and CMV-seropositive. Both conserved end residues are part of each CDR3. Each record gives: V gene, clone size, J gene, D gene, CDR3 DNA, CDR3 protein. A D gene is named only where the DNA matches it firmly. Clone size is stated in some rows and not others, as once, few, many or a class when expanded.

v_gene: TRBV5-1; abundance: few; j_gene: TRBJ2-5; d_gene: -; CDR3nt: TGCGCCAGCAGCTTGGCCGGCGGCGGGCAGAGAGAGACCCAGTACTTC; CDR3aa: CASSLAGGGQRETQYF
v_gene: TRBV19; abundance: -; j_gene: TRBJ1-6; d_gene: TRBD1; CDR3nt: TGTGCCAGTAGTTTATCGGGACAGAATTCACCCCTCCACTTT; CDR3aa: CASSLSGQNSPLHF
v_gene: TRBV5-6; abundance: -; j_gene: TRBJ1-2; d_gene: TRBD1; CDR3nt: TGTGCCAGCAGCCTGGGAAGGGGGCTTGGCTATGGCTACACCTTC; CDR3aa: CASSLGRGLGYGYTF
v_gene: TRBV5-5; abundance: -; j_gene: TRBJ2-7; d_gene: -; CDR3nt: TGTGCCAGCAGCTTGAGAGACGAGCAGTACTTC; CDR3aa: CASSLRDEQYF
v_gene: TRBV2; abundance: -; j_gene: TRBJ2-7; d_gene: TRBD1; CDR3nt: TGTGCCAGCATTAACGACAGGGGGGGCGAGCAGTACTTC; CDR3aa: CASINDRGGEQYF
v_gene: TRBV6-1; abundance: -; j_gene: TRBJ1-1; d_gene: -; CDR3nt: TGTGCCAGCAGCAAAGCAGAGGTTAACACTGAAGCTTTCTTT; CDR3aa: CASSKAEVNTEAFF
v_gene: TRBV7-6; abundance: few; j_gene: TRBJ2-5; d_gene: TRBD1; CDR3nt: TGTGCCAGCAGCCCAGGGGGAATGTCGGCCCAGTACTTC; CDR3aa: CASSPGGMSAQYF
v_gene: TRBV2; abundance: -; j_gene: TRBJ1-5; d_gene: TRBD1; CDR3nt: TGTGCCAGCAGTGGGACAGGACCTAGCAATCAGCCCCAGCATTTT; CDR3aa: CASSGTGPSNQPQHF
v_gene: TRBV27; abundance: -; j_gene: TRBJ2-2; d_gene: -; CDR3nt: TGTGCCAGCAGTGCCCAATTAGCCGGGGAGCTGTTTTTT; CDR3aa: CASSAQLAGELFF
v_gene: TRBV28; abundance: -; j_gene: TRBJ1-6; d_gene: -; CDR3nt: TGTGCCAGCAGTTTGTTCGAGGTGCTTGATGCTCCCCTCCACTTT; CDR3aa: CASSLFEVLDAPLHF
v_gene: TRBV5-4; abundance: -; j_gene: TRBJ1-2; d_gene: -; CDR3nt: TGTGCCAGCAGCTTGGAAGTGGGAGGAGGGTATGGCTACACCTTC; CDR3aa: CASSLEVGGGYGYTF
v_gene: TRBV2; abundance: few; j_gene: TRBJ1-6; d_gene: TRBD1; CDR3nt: TGTGCCAGCAGTGGGGGACAGATGAATTCACCCCTCCACTTT; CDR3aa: CASSGGQMNSPLHF
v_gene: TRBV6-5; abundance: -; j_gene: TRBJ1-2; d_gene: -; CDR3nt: TGTGCCAGCAGTTACTCAAAAGGGGATGGCTACACCTTC; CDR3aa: CASSYSKGDGYTF
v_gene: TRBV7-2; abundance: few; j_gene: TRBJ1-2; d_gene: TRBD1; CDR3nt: TGTGCCAGCAGCTTAGCGGGACAGTTGTATGGCTACACCTTC; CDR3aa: CASSLAGQLYGYTF
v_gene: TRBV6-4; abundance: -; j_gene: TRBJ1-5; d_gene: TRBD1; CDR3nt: TGTGCCAGCAGAACCCAACGCCGGGACAGGGAGTTCTATCAGCCCCAGCATTTT; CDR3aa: CASRTQRRDREFYQPQHF
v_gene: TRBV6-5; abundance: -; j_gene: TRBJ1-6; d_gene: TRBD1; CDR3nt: TGTGCCAGCAGTATCGGACAGGGTCCTACTTCACCCCTCCACTTT; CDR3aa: CASSIGQGPTSPLHF
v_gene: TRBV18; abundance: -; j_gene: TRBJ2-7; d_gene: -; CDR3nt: TGTGCCAGCTCTGATGGACAGACCTACGAGCAGTACTTC; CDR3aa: CASSDGQTYEQYF
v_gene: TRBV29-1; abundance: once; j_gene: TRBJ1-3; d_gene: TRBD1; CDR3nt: TGCAGCGCCTCAACCGGGACAGGGACTGGAAACACCATATATTTT; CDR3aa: CSASTGTGTGNTIYF
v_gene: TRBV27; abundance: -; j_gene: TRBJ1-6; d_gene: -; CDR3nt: TGTGCCAGCAGTTCCACAGAAGGAAAACCCCTCCACTTT; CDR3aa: CASSSTEGKPLHF
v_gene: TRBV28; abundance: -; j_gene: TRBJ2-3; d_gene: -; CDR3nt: TGTGCCGGAGGGGGCACAGATACGCAGTATTTT; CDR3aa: CAGGGTDTQYF
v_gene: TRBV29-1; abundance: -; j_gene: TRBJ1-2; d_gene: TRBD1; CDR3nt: TGCAGCGTTGAAGTTCCCGGGACAGGGCCAGGCTATGGCTACACCTTC; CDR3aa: CSVEVPGTGPGYGYTF
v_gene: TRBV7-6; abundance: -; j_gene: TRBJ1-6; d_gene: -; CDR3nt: TGTGCCAGCAGCTTAACTGCCAATAATTCCCCCCTCCACTTT; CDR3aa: CASSLTANNSPLHF
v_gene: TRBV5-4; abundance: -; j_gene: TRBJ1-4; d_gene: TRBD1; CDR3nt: TGTGCCAGCAGCACCCGACAGGGGGCAGTGGAAAAACTGTTTTTT; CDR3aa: CASSTRQGAVEKLFF
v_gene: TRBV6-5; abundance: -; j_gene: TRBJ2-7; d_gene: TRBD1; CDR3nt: TGTGCCAGCACCAGGAGACAGGGAACCGCCGAGCAGTACTTC; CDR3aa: CASTRRQGTAEQYF
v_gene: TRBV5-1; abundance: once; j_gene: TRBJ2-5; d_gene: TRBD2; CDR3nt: TGCGCCAGCAGCCCGGGAGCGGGGCAGCGAGGAGAGACCCAGTACTTC; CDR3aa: CASSPGAGQRGETQYF
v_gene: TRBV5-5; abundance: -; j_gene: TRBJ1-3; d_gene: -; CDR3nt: TGTGCCAGCAGCTTTTCTCCTCGAACAGGCTCCCTTGGAAACACCATATATTTT; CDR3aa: CASSFSPRTGSLGNTIYF
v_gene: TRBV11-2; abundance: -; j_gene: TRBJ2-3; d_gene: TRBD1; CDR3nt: TGTGCCAGCAGCTCGACGGGGACAGCCCAGGTGGATACGCAGTATTTT; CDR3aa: CASSSTGTAQVDTQYF
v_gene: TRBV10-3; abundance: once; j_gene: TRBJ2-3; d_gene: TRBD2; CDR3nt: TGTGCCATCAGTGAGGGGGGGGGTAGCGGGGGCACAGATACGCAGTATTTT; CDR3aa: CAISEGGGSGGTDTQYF
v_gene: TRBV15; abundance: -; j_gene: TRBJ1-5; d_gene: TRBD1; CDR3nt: TGTGCCACCAGCAGAGACGACAGGGGCCAGCCCCAGCATTTT; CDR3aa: CATSRDDRGQPQHF
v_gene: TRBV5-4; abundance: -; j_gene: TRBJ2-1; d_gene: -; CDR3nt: TGTGCCAGCAGCCTGGACTCCGGGAGAAACAATGAGCAGTTCTTC; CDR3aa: CASSLDSGRNNEQFF
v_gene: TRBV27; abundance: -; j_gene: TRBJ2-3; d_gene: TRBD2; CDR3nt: TGTGCCAGCGAATCCGGGGGGGTCGGCCCAGATACGCAGTATTTT; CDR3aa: CASESGGVGPDTQYF
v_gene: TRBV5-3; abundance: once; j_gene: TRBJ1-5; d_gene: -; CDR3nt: TGTGCCAGAAGCTTAAACAGGCCTAATCAGCCCCAGCATTTT; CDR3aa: CARSLNRPNQPQHF
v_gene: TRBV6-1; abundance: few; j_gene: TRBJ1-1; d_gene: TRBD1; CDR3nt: TGTGCCAGCAGTGAGCTTCGGACAGGGGACGCTGAAGCTTTCTTT; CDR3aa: CASSELRTGDAEAFF
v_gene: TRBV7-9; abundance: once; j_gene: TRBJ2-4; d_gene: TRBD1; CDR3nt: TGTGCCACCACCTCGGACAGGGCCGCACAAAACATTCAGTACTTC; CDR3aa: CATTSDRAAQNIQYF
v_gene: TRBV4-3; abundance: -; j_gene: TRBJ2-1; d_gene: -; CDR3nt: TGCGCCAGCAGGCAAGAGTTGGGGGGGCCCCGATTGAATGAGCAGTTCTTC; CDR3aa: CASRQELGGPRLNEQFF
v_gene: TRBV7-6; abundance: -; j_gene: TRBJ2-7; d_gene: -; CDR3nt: TGTGCCAGCAGCTTAGATAGCACCGGTAGAGGCGGCGAGCAGTACTTC; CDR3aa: CASSLDSTGRGGEQYF
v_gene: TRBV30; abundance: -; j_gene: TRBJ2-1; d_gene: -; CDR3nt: TGTGCCTGGAGTGGGCAGGGGTACAATGAGCAGTTCTTC; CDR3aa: CAWSGQGYNEQFF
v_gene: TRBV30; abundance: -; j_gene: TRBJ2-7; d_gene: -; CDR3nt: TGTGCCTGGAGGACTCAAACAGGGTTCTCCTACGAGCAGTACTTC; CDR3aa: CAWRTQTGFSYEQYF
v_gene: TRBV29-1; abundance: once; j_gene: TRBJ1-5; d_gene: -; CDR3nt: TGCAGCGTTCGCGGGGTGGGTCAGCCCCAGCATTTT; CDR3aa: CSVRGVGQPQHF
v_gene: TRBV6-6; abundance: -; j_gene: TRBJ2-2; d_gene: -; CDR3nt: TGTGCCAGCTCTCCTCTTAACACCGGGGAGCTGTTTTTT; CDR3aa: CASSPLNTGELFF
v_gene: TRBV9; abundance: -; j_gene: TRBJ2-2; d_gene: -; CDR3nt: TGTGCCAGCAGCACAGGCCACAAGAACACCGGGGAGCTGTTTTTT; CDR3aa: CASSTGHKNTGELFF
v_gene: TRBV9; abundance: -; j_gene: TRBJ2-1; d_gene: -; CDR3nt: TGTGCCAGCAGCGTAGTGGGTACAGAGCTTTACAATGAGCAGTTCTTC; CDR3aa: CASSVVGTELYNEQFF
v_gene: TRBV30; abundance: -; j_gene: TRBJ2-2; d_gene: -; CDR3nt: TGTGCCTGGACTAACCTCAACGGGGAGCTGTTTTTT; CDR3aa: CAWTNLNGELFF
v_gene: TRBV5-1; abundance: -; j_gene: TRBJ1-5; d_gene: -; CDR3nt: TGCGCCAGCAGCTTGGGGGGGGATGGTCAGCCCCAGCATTTT; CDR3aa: CASSLGGDGQPQHF
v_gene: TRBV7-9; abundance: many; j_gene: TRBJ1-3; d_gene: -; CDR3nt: TGTGCCAGCAGCCAAGCGGGCAGTTACTCTGGAAACACCATATATTTT; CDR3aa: CASSQAGSYSGNTIYF
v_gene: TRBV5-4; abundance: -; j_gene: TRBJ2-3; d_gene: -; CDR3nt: TGTGCCAGCAGCTTCGGGACTAGCACAGATACGCAGTATTTT; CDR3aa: CASSFGTSTDTQYF
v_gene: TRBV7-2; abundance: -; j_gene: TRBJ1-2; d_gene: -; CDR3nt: TGTGCCAGCAGCCTACCCACGGCGAGGGCGGGCTATGGCTACACCTTC; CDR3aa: CASSLPTARAGYGYTF
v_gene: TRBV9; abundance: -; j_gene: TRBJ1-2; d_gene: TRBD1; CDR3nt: TGTGCCAGCAGCGTAGCCCGGGACAGCTATAACTATGGCTACACCTTC; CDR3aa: CASSVARDSYNYGYTF
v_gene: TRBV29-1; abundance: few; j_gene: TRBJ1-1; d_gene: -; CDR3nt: TGCAGCCTCGGGAGGCCAGGATTAAACACTGAAGCTTTCTTT; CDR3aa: CSLGRPGLNTEAFF
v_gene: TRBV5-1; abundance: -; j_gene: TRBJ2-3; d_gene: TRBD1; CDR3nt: TGCGCCAGCAGCTTGGGAGGGGGCCTCACAGATACGCAGTATTTT; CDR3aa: CASSLGGGLTDTQYF